Sequencing of this T cell receptor beta chain was carried out in a study of T cells in Graves' hyperthyroidism and ophthalmopathy. Study results and limitations: Most thyroid-expanded clonotypes above 0.001 were also found in blood.

This clonotype appeared many times. The antigen is unknown. RNA transcripts gave rise to amplified TCR beta CDR3 regions. HTBI primers were the set used in a first-round RT-PCR of the TCR CDR3. TCRdb ran MiXCR on the multiplex PCR reads and lists one entry per CDR3 protein. The sample shows 250,000 or so distinct CDR3 sequences, 13% to 15% of them seen only once. In germline, CDR1 is SGHKS, CDR2 YYEKEE (reference sequence). The CDR3 has 14 residues. The V gene lost 5 bases and the J gene lost 0 bases, with 12 bases spanning the gap. V gene TRBV5-5 combines with J gene TRBJ2-7; unclear D gene. The sequence derives from a woman in her forties or fifties with Graves' hyperthyroidism that later progressed to Graves' ophthalmopathy. Specimen: blood. The CDR3 region has the DNA TGTGCCAGCAGTATCTCCCCCAGCTCCTACGAGCAGTACTTC. Translating gives CASSISPSSYEQYF.